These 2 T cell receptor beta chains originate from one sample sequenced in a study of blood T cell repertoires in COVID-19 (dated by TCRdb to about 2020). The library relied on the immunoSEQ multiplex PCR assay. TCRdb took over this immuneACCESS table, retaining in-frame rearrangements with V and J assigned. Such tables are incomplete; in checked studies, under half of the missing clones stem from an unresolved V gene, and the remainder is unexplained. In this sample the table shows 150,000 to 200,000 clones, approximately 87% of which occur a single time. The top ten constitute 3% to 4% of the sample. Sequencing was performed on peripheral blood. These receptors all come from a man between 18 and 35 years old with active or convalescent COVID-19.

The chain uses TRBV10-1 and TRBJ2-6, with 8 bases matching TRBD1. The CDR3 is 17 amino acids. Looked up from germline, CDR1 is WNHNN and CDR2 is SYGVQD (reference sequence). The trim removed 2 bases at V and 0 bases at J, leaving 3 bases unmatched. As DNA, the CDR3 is TGCGCCAGCAGTGAGGGACAGGGACTCTCTGGGGCCAACGTCCTGACTTTC. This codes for CASSEGQGLSGANVLTF.

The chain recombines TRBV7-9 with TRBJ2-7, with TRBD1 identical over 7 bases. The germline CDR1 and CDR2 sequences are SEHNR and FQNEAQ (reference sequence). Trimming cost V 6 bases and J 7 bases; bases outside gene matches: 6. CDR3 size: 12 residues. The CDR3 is CASSPQGNEQYV. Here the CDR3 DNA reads TGTGCCAGCAGTCCACAGGGGAATGAGCAGTACGTC.